The source of this T cell receptor (beta chain) is a study of T cells in Graves' hyperthyroidism and ophthalmopathy. Amplification targeted TCR beta CDR3 regions from RNA transcripts. The TCR CDR3 first-round RT-PCR relied on the HTBI primer set. TCRdb reprocessed the multiplex PCR reads with MiXCR, giving one entry per CDR3 protein. The top ten clones hold 20% to 25% of a sample with about 350,000 distinct CDR3 sequences, approximately 15% of them seen once. This CDR3 is built from 13 residues. Germline CDR1 and CDR2: KGHDR and SFDVKD. V lost 7 bases and J lost 0; bases outside the gene matches: 2. Study observations and caveats: Separation of ophthalmopathy from stable hyperthyroidism was achieved by a 13 V-J model. Most clonotypes expanded in the thyroid (above 0.001) were also present in blood.

This clonotype was counted ten times or more. As yet, its antigen is unknown. The authors deemed Graves' hyperthyroidism stable absent ophthalmopathy progression within 18 months. This receptor was taken from a woman aged 30 to 39 with Graves' hyperthyroidism. The sequenced sample was blood. The chain employs TRBV24-1 and TRBJ2-7, with 7 bases matching TRBD1. The chain's CDR3 is CATSGDSSYEQYF. The CDR3 nucleotides read TGTGCCACCAGCGGGGACAGCTCCTACGAGCAGTACTTC.